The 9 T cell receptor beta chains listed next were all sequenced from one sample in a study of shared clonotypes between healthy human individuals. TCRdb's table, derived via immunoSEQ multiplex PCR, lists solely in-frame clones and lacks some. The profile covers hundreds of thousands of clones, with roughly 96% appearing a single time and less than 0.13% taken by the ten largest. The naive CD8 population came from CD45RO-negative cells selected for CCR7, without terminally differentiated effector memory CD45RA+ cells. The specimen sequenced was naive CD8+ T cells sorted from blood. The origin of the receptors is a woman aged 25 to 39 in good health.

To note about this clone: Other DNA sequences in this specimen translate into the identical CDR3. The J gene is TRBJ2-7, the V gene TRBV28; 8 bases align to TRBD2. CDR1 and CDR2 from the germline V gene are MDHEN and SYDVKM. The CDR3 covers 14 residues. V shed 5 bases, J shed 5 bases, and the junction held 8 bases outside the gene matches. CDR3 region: CASSVTGGPNEQYF. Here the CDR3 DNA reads TGTGCCAGCAGTGTGACGGGAGGGCCCAACGAGCAGTACTTC.

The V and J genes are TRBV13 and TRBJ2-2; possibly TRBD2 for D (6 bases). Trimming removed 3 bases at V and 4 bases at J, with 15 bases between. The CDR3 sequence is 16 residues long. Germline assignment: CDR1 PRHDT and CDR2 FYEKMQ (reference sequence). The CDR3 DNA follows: TGTGCCAGCAGCTTCGTCCGGGAGTTAGGCACCGGGGAGCTGTTTTTT. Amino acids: CASSFVRELGTGELFF. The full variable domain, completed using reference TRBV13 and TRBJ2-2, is AAGVIQSPRHLIKEKRETATLKCYPIPRHDTVYWYQQGPGQDPQFLISFYEKMQSDKGSIPDRFSAQQFSDYHSELNMSSLELGDSALYFCASSFVRELGTGELFFGEGSRLTVL.

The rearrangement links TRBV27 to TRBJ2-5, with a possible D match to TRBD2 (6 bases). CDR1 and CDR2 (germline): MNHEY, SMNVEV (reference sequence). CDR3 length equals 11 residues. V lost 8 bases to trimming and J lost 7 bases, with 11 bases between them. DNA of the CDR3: TGTGCCAGCGGCGGGACCGGGACCCAGTACTTC. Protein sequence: CASGGTGTQYF.

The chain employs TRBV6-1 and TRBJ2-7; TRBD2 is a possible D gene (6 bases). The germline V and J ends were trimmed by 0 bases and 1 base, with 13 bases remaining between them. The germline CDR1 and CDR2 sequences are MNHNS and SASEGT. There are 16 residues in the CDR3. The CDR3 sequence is CASSEAPGGLSYEQYF. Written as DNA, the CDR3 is TGTGCCAGCAGTGAAGCGCCCGGGGGTTTATCCTACGAGCAGTACTTC.

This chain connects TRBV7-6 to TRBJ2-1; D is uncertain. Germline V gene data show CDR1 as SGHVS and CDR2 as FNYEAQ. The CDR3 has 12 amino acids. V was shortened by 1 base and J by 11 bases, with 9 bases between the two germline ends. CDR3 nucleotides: TGTGCCAGCAGCTTAGTGTCGTGGAAGCAGTTCTTC. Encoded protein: CASSLVSWKQFF.

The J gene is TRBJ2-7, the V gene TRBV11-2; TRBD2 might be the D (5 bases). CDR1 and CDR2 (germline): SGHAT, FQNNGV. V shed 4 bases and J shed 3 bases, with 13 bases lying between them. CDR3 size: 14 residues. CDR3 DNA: TGTGCCAGCAGCTACGGACTGTTAGGCTACGAGCAGTACTTC. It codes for CASSYGLLGYEQYF. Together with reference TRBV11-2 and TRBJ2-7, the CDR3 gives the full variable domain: EAGVAQSPRYKIIEKRQSVAFWCNPISGHATLYWYQQILGQGPKLLIQFQNNGVVDDSQLPKDRFSAERLKGVDSTLKIQPAKLEDSAVYLCASSYGLLGYEQYFGPGTRLTVT.

CDR3 loop: CASSFMGASTDTQYF. The CDR3 DNA reads TGTGCCAGCAGCTTTATGGGGGCTAGCACAGATACGCAGTATTTT. The V and J genes are TRBV5-4 and TRBJ2-3; D is possibly TRBD1 (6 bases). Germline V lookup: CDR1 SGHNT, CDR2 YYREEE (reference sequence). The CDR3 has 15 residues. V lost 2 bases, J lost 0 bases, and 10 bases lay in between.

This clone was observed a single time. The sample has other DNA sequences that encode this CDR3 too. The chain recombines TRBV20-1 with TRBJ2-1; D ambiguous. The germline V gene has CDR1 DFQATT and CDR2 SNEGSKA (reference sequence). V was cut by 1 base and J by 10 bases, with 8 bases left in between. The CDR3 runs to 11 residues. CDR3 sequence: CSARVVSEQFF. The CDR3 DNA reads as TGCAGTGCTAGAGTAGTTAGCGAGCAGTTCTTC.

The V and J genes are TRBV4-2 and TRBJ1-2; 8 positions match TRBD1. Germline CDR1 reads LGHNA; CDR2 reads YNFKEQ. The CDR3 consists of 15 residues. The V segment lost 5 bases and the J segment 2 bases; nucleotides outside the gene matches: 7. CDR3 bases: TGTGCCAGCAGCTTGGACAGGGCTGGGAACTATGGCTACACCTTC. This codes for CASSLDRAGNYGYTF.